This record covers a single T cell receptor (beta chain). This sample is drawn from a study of early T cells in non-severe SARS-CoV-2 infection. Germline CDR1 and CDR2: MNHEY and SVGAGI. V lost 3 bases and J lost 6, with 11 bases in between. This CDR3 has 14 residues. TCRdb called the 5' RACE reads again in MiXCR, with one record for every CDR3 protein. This sample has approximately 64,000 distinct CDR3 sequences, with roughly 18% found just once. Sequencing was performed on whole blood, taken at baseline. The chain uses TRBV6-5 and TRBJ2-2, with D uncertain. This TCR derives from an adult who was a healthcare worker with PCR-confirmed SARS-CoV-2 infection or an uninfected control (not recorded which). CDR3 sequence: CASSYLMWSGELFF. The CDR3 DNA reads TGTGCCAGCAGTTATCTCATGTGGTCCGGGGAGCTGTTTTTT.